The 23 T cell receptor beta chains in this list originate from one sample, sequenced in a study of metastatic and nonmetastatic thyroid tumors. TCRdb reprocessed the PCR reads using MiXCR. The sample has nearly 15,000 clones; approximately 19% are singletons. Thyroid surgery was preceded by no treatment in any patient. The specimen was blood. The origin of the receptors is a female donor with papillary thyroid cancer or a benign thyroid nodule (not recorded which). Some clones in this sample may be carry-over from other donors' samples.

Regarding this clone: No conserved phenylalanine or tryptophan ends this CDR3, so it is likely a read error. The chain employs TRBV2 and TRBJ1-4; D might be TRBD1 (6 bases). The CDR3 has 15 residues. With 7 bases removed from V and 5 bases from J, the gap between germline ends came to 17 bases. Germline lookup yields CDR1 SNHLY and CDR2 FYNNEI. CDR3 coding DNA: TGTGCCAGCATCACACAGGGAAGCGAAAATGAAAAACTGTTTTTA. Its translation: CASITQGSENEKLFL.

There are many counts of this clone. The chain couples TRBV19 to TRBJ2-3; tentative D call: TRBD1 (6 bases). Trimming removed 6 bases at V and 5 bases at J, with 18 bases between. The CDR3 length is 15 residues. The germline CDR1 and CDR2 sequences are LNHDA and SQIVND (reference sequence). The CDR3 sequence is CASSYRDMEVDTQYF. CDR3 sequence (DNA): TGTGCCAGTAGCTACCGGGACATGGAAGTAGATACGCAGTATTTT.

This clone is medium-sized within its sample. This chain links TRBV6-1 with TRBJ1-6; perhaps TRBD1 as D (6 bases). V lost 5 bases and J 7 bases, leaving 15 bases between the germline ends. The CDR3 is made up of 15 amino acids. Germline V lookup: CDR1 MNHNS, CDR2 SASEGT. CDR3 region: CASSQGQWGNSPLHF. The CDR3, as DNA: TGTGCCAGCAGTCAAGGACAGTGGGGAAATTCACCCCTCCACTTT.

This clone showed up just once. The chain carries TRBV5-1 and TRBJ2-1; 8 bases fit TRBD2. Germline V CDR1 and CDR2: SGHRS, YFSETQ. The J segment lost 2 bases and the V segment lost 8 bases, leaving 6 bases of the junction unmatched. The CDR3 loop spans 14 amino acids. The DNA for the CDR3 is TGCGCCAGTAAGCGGGAGCCTACCTACAATGAGCAGTTCTTC. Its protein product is CASKREPTYNEQFF.

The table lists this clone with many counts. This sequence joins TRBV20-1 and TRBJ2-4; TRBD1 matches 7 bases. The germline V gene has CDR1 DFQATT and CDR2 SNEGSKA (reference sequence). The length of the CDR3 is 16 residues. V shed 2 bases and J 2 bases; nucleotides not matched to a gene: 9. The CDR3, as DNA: TGCAGTGCTAGAACAAACAGGGGTGGACCCAAAAACATTCAGTACTTC. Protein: CSARTNRGGPKNIQYF.

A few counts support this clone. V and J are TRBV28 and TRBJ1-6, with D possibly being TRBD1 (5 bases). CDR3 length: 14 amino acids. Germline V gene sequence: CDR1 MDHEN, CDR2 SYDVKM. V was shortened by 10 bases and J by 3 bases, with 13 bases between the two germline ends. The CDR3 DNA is TGTGCCACCTGCAGGCAGGGCTATAATTCACCCCTCCACTTT. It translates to CATCRQGYNSPLHF.

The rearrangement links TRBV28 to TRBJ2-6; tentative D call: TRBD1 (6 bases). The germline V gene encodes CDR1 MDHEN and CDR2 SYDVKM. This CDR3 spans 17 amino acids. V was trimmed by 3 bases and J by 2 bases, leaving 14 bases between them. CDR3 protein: CASSLNRAGAGANVLTF. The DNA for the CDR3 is TGTGCCAGCAGTTTGAATAGGGCAGGGGCTGGGGCCAACGTCCTGACTTTC.

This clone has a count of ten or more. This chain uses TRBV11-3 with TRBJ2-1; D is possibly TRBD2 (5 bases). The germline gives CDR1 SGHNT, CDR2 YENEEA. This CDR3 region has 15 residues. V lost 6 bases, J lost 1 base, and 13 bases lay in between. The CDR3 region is CASSAGSGSYNEQFF. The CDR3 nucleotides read TGTGCCAGCAGTGCCGGAAGCGGTTCCTACAATGAGCAGTTCTTC. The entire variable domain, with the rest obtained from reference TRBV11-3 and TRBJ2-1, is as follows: EAGVVQSPRYKIIEKKQPVAFWCNPISGHNTLYWYLQNLGQGPELLIRYENEEAVDDSQLPKDRFSAERLKGVDSTLKIQPAELGDSAVYLCASSAGSGSYNEQFFGPGTRLTVL.

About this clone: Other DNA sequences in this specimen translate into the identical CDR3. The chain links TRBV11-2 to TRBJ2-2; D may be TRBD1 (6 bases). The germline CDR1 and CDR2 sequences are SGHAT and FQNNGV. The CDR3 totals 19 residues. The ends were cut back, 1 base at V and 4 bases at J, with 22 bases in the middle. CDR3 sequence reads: CASSLGIGRTALFTGELFF. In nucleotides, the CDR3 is TGTGCCAGCAGCTTAGGGATCGGTCGGACAGCCCTTTTCACCGGGGAGCTGTTTTTT.

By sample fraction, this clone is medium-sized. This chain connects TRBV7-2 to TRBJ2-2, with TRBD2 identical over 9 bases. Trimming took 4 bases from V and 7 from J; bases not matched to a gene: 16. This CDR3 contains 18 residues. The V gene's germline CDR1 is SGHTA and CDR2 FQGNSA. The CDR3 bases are TGTGCCAGCAGCTCCCCGCGGGGTAGCGGGAGTCCGATCGGGGAGCTGTTTTTT. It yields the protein CASSSPRGSGSPIGELFF.

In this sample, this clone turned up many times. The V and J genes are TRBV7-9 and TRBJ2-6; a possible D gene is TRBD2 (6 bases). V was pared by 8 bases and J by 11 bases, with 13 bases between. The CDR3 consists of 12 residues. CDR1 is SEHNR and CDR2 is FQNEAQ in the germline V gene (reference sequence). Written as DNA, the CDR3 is TGTGCCAGCCGACTAGGGGTTGACGTCCTGACTTTC. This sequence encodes CASRLGVDVLTF.

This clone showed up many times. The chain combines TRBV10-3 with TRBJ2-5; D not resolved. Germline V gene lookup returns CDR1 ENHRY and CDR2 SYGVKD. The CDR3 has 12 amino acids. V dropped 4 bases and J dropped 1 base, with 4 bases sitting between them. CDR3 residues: CAISGGQETQYF. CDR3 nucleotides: TGTGCCATCAGTGGGGGCCAAGAGACCCAGTACTTC.

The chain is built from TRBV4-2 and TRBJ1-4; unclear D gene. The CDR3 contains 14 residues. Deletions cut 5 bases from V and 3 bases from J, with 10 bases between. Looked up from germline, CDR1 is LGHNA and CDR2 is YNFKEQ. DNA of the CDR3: TGTGCCAGCAGCAGTGGGGAAGCTAATGAAAAACTGTTTTTT. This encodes CASSSGEANEKLFF.

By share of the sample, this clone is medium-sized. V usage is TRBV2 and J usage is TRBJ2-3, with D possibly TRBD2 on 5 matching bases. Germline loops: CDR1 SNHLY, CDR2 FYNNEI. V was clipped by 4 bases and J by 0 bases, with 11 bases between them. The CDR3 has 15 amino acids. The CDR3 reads CASSGNSESTDTQYF. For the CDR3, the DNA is TGTGCCAGCAGTGGAAATAGCGAAAGCACAGATACGCAGTATTTT.

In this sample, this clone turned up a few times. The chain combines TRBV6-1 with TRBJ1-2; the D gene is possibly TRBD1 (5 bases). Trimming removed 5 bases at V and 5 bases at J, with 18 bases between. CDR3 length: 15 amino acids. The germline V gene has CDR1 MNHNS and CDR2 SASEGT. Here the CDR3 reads CASSPLQGGLYGYTF. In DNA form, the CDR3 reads TGTGCCAGCAGTCCGCTTCAGGGAGGGCTATATGGCTACACCTTC.

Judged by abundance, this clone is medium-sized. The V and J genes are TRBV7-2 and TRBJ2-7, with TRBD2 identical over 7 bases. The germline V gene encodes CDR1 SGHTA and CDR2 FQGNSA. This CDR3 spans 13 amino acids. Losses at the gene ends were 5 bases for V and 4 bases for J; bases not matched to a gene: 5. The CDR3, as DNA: TGTGCCAGCAGCCCAGCGGGACCATACGAGCAGTACTTC. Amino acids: CASSPAGPYEQYF.

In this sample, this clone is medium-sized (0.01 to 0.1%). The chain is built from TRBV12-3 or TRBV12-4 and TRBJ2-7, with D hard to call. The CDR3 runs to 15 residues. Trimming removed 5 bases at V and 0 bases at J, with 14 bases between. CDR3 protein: CASSGLGTISYEQYF. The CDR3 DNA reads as TGTGCCAGCAGTGGCCTCGGTACAATCTCCTACGAGCAGTACTTC.

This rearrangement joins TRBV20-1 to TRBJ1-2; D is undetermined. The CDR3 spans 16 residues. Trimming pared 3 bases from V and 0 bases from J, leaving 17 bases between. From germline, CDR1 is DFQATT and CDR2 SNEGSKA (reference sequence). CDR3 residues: CSASGPRGVSNYGYTF. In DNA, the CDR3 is TGCAGTGCTAGTGGTCCCCGTGGGGTCTCTAACTATGGCTACACCTTC.

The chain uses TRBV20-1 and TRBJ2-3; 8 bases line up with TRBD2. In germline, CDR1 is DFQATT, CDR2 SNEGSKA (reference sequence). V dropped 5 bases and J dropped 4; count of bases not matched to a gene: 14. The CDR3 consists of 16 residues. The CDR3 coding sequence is TGCAGTGCTGACCCGGGACTAGTTACAGGCGCAGATACGCAGTATTTT. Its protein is CSADPGLVTGADTQYF.

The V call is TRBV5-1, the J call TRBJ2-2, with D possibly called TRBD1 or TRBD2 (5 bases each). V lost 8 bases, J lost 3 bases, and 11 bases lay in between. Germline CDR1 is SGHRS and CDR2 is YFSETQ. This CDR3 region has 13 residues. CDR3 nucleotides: TGCGCCAGGACGGGACCACACACCGGGGAGCTGTTTTTT. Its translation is CARTGPHTGELFF.

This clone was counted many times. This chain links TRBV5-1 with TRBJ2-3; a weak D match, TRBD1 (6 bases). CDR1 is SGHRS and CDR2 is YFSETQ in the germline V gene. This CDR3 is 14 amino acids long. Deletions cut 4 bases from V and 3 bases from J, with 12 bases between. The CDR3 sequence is CASSPGVGTDTQYF. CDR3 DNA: TGCGCCAGCAGCCCAGGGGTGGGGACAGATACGCAGTATTTT.

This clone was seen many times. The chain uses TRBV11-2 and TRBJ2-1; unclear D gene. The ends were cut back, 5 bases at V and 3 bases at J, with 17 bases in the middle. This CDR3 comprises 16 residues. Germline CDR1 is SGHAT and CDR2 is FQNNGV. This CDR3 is CASSRTVPDLYNEQFF. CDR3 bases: TGTGCCAGCAGCCGTACCGTCCCGGACCTCTACAATGAGCAGTTCTTC.

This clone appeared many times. DNA for the CDR3: TGTGCCAGCAGCCAGGGTCCGGGGGCACAAGTTGAAAAACTGTTTTTT. Its translation: CASSQGPGAQVEKLFF. V and J are TRBV3-1 and TRBJ1-4; tentatively, D is TRBD1 (6 bases). Trimming took off 3 bases at V and 7 bases at J, with 18 bases between the two ends. The length of the CDR3 is 16 residues. Germline V gives CDR1 LGHDT, CDR2 YNNKEL (reference sequence).